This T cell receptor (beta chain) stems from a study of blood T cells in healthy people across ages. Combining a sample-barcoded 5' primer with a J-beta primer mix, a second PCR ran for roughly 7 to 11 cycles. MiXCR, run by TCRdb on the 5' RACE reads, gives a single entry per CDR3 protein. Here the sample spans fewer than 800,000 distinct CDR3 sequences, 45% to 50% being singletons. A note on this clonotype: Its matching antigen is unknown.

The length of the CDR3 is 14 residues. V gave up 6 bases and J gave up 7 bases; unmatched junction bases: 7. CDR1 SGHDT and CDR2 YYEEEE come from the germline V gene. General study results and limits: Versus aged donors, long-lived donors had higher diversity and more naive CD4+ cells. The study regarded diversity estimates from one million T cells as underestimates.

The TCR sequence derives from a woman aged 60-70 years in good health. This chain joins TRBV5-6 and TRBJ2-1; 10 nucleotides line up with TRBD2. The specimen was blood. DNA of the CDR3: TGTGCCAGCATCCCCGGGACTAGCGTAAATGAGCAGTTCTTC. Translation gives CASIPGTSVNEQFF.